These 10 T cell receptor beta chains were sequenced from one sample in a study of OX40 agonist ivuxolimab in advanced cancers. Method: immunoSEQ multiplex PCR; TCRdb's copy keeps in-frame clones and lacks some. This table has tens of thousands of clones, roughly 88% appearing once. The sample consisted of CD4+ or CD8+ T cells sorted from blood, taken in a trial of the OX40 agonist ivuxolimab. The origin of the receptors is an adult with an advanced solid tumor such as melanoma, head and neck, liver or kidney cancer.

The gene calls are TRBV6-1 and TRBJ2-7; 10 bases line up with TRBD1. This CDR3 is 15 amino acids long. V gave up 7 bases and J gave up 3 bases; unmatched junction bases: 9. The germline V gene encodes CDR1 MNHNS and CDR2 SASEGT. CDR3 sequence reads: CASISGGTGDYEQYF. Written as DNA, the CDR3 is TGTGCCAGCATAAGCGGAGGGACAGGGGACTACGAGCAGTACTTC.

The rearrangement links TRBV28 to TRBJ1-5; possibly TRBD1 for D (5 bases). The CDR3 extends over 17 amino acids. Germline CDR1 MDHEN, CDR2 SYDVKM. V dropped 2 bases and J dropped 3 bases, with 17 bases sitting between them. The CDR3, as DNA: TGTGCCAGCAGTTTACCGGGGGACGCAGCGGACAATCAGCCCCAGCATTTT. Its translation is CASSLPGDAADNQPQHF.

This sequence joins TRBV10-3 and TRBJ2-3; a weak D match, TRBD2 (5 bases). Trimming cost V 4 bases and J 4 bases, with 15 bases left between them. This CDR3 comprises 15 residues. In germline, CDR1 is ENHRY, CDR2 SYGVKD. The CDR3 region is CAISVGGILADTQYF. The CDR3 DNA is TGTGCCATCAGTGTCGGAGGTATTTTGGCAGATACGCAGTATTTT.

This sequence joins TRBV30 and TRBJ1-1, with D tentatively TRBD1 (5 bases). This CDR3 region has 16 residues. Trimming took 2 bases from V and 0 from J, leaving 16 bases between them. Germline V CDR1 and CDR2: GTSNPN, SVGIG (reference sequence). The CDR3 coding sequence is TGTGCCTGGAGTCCGGGACTTATTTCCGTGAACACTGAAGCTTTCTTT. Amino acids: CAWSPGLISVNTEAFF.

The rearrangement joins TRBV7-8 to TRBJ2-2; D uncertain. The CDR3 is made up of 13 amino acids. V dropped 1 base and J dropped 3 bases, with 3 bases sitting between them. Germline-derived CDR1 and CDR2 are SGHVS and FQNEAQ. The CDR3 sequence is CASSLVDTGELFF. The CDR3 DNA follows: TGTGCCAGCAGCTTAGTTGACACCGGGGAGCTGTTTTTT.

The genes are TRBV30 and TRBJ2-5; weak D call: TRBD1 (6 bases). There are 13 residues in the CDR3. The V end lost 3 bases, the J end lost 3 bases, and 11 bases lay between the germline ends. Germline V lookup: CDR1 GTSNPN, CDR2 SVGIG (reference sequence). For the CDR3, the DNA is TGTGCCTGGAGCCGGGACACTAAAGAGACCCAGTACTTC. Protein product: CAWSRDTKETQYF.

The chain couples TRBV7-8 to TRBJ2-7; 7 bases are shared with TRBD2. The germline gives CDR1 SGHVS, CDR2 FQNEAQ. CDR3 size: 16 residues. The trim removed 5 bases at V and 3 bases at J, leaving 13 bases unmatched. The CDR3 DNA is TGTGCCAGCAGCCTAGGGGAGGGGCTAGCGTTCTACGAGCAGTACTTC. Amino acids: CASSLGEGLAFYEQYF.

The table lists this clone with a few counts. The rearrangement joins TRBV5-3 to TRBJ1-2; 11 positions agree with TRBD1. TRBV5-3 is filed as an ORF, its function uncertain. There are 17 residues in the CDR3. Losses at the gene ends were 1 base for V and 1 base for J; bases not matched to a gene: 6. The CDR3 DNA follows: TGTGCCAGAAGCTTGTTTCGGGACAGGGGGATTAACTATGGCTACACCTTC. Translation: CARSLFRDRGINYGYTF.

The rearrangement links TRBV5-1 to TRBJ2-5; D might be TRBD2 (6 bases). Germline CDR1 reads SGHRS; CDR2 reads YFSETQ. V shed 2 bases and J shed 3 bases, with 11 bases lying between them. This CDR3 has 14 amino acids. CDR3 protein: CASSLGSGEETQYF. As DNA, the CDR3 is TGCGCCAGCAGCTTAGGCTCGGGGGAAGAGACCCAGTACTTC.

The chain employs TRBV18 and TRBJ1-6; TRBD1 matches 7 bases. J was trimmed by 6 bases and V by 5 bases; bases with no gene match: 7. This CDR3 contains 15 residues. Germline values: CDR1 KGHSH, CDR2 LQKENI. The CDR3 spells CASSSGQIPNSPLHF. As DNA, the CDR3 is TGTGCCAGCTCATCGGGACAGATCCCTAATTCACCCCTCCACTTT.